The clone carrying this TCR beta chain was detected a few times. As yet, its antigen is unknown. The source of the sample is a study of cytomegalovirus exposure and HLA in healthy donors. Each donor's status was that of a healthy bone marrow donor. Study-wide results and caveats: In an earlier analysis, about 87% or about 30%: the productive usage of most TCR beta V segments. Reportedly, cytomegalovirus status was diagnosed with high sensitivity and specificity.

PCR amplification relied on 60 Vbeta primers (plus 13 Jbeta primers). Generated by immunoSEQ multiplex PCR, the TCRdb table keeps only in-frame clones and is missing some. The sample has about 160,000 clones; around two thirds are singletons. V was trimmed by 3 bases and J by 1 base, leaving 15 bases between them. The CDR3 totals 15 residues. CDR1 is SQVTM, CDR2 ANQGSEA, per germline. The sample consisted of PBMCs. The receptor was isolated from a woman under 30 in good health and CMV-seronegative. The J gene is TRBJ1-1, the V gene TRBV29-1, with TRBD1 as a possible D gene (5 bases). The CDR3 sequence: CSVEGGVGPNTEAFF. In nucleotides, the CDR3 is TGCAGCGTTGAGGGAGGGGTTGGACCGAACACTGAAGCTTTCTTT. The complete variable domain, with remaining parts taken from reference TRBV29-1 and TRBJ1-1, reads SAVISQKPSRDICQRGTSLTIQCQVDSQVTMMFWYRQQPGQSLTLIATANQGSEATYESGFVIDKFPISRPNLTFSTLTVSNMSPEDSSIYLCSVEGGVGPNTEAFFGQGTRLTVV.